This T cell receptor (beta chain) was recorded in a study of blood T cell repertoires in COVID-19. As for the study in general: COVID-19 samples from acute and convalescent phases originated in the United States, Italy and Spain.

V shed 2 bases and J shed 2 bases, with 9 bases lying between them. Germline CDR1 reads PRHDT; CDR2 reads FYEKMQ (reference sequence). The CDR3 is made up of 14 amino acids. In the source study's methods: Scientists estimated how many nucleated cells there were by amplifying reference gene primers. Data came from immunoSEQ multiplex PCR; TCRdb stores just in-frame clones and leaves some out. That table supplies the V and J calls and clone size; D and trimming were determined from the DNA. The sample lists fewer than 350,000 clones, 70% to 90% occurring once. This TCR was recovered from a human donor in a cohort sampled during active COVID-19. The chain carries TRBV13 and TRBJ2-5; the D gene is possibly TRBD2 (6 bases). Input material: peripheral blood. The CDR3 sequence: CASSLRREQETQYF. In DNA form, the CDR3 reads TGTGCCAGCAGCTTACGGAGGGAACAAGAGACCCAGTACTTC.